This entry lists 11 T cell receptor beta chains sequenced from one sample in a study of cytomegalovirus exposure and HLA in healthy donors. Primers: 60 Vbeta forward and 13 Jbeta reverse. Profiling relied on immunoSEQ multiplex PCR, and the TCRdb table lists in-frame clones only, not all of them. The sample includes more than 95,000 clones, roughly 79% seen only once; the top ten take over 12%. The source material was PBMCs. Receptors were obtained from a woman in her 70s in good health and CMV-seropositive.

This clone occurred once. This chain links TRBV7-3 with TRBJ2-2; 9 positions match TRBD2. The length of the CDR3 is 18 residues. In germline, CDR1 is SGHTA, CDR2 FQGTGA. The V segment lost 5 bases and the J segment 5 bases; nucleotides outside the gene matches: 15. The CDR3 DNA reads TGTGCCAGCAGCGCCCTTCTCCCGGGAGCGGGAGGAACCGGGGAGCTGTTTTTT. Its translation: CASSALLPGAGGTGELFF.

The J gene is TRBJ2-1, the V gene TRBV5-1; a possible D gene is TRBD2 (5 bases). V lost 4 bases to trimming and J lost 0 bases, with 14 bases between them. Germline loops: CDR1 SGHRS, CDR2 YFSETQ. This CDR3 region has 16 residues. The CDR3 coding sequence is TGCGCCAGCAGCAGCAGGACTTCGAGCTCCTACAATGAGCAGTTCTTC. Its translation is CASSSRTSSSYNEQFF.

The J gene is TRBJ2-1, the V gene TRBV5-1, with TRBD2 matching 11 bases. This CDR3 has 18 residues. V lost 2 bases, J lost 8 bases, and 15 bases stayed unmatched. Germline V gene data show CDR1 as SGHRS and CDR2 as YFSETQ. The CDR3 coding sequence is TGCGCCAGCAGCTTAGGTAGCGGGGGGGCTATTATAAGCTATGAGCAGTTCTTC. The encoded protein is CASSLGSGGAIISYEQFF.

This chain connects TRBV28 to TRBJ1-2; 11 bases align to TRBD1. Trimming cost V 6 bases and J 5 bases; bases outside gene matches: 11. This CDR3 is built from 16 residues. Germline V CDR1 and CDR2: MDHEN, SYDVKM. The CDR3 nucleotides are TGTGCCAGCAGCTCCTCTCCGGGACAGGGGGGGTATGGCTACACCTTC. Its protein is CASSSSPGQGGYGYTF.

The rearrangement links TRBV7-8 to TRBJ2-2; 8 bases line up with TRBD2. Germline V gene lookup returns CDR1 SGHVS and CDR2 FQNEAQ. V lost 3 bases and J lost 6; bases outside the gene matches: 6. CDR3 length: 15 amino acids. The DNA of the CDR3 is TGTGCCAGCAGCTTCCGAGCGGGAGCGGCCGGGGAGCTGTTTTTT. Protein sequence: CASSFRAGAAGELFF.

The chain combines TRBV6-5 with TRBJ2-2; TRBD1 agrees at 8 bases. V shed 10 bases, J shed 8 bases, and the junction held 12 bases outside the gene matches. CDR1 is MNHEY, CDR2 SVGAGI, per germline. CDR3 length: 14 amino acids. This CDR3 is CATRPGTGLGELFF. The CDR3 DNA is TGTGCCACCCGGCCCGGGACAGGCTTAGGGGAGCTGTTTTTT.

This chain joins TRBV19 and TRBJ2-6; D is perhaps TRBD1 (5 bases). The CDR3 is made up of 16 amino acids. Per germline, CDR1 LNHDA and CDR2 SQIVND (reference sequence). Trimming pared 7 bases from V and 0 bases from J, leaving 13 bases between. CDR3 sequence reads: CASKDITLSGANVLTF. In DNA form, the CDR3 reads TGTGCCAGTAAGGACATAACCCTCTCTGGGGCCAACGTCCTGACTTTC. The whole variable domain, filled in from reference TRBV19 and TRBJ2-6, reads DGGITQSPKYLFRKEGQNVTLSCEQNLNHDAMYWYRQDPGQGLRLIYYSQIVNDFQKGDIAEGYSVSREKKESFPLTVTSAQKNPTAFYLCASKDITLSGANVLTFGAGSRLTVL.

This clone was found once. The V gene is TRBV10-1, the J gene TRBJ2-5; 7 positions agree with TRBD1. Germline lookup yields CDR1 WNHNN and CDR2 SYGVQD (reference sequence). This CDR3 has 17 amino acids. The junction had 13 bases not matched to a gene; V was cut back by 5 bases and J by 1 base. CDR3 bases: TGCGCCAGCAGTCGGGACAGAAGCTTTAGCCCCCAAGAGACCCAGTACTTC. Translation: CASSRDRSFSPQETQYF.

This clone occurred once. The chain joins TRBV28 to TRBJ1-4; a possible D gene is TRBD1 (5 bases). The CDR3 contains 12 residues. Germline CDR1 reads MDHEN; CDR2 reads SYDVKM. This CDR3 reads CVVRGHNEKLFF. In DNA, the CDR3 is TGTGTGGTTAGGGGCCATAATGAAAAACTGTTTTTT.

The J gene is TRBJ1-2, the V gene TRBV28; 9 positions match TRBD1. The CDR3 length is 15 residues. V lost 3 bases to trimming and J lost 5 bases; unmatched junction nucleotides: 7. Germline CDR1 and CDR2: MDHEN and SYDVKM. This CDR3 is CASSFRQGGLYGYTF. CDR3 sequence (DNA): TGTGCCAGCAGTTTCCGACAGGGGGGTTTATATGGCTACACCTTC.

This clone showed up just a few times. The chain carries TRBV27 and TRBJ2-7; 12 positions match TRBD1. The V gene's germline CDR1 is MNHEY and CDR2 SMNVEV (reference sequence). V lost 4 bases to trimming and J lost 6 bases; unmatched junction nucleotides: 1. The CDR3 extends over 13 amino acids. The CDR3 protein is CASSWDRGREQYF. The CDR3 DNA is TGTGCCAGCAGTTGGGACAGGGGGCGCGAGCAGTACTTC.